This record looks at one T cell receptor beta chain sequence and its context. The antigen is not known. The germline V gene has CDR1 SNHLY and CDR2 FYNNEI. The CDR3 extends over 13 amino acids. J was trimmed by 8 bases and V by 2 bases; bases with no gene match: 4. This specimen comes from a study of glioma-infiltrating T cells. Study details: Glioblastomas were WHO grade IV, sampled at first diagnosis; low-grade were grade II. General study findings and limits: Non-neoplastic patients had below-expected tissue-blood divergence, while all gliomas exceeded expectation. Very few CDR3 sequences were shared between tissue and blood.

The iRepertoire nested amplicon-rescue multiplex PCR amplified TCR alpha and beta CDR3s from RNA. TCRdb analysed the multiplex PCR reads with MiXCR anew, one entry per CDR3 protein. The data contain fewer than 500,000 distinct CDR3 sequences, roughly two fifths of them singletons. The chain recombines TRBV2 with TRBJ1-2, with 8 bases lining up with TRBD1. The sequence came from a human donor with low-grade glioma or glioblastoma, undergoing nonglioma brain surgery, or in good health (not recorded which). The sequenced sample consisted of glioma tissue, nonneoplastic brain tissue, or PBMCs (not recorded which). The CDR3 DNA sequence: TGTGCCAGCAGTGAACAGGGGGCTGGAGGCTACACCTTC. It yields the protein CASSEQGAGGYTF.